The subject of this entry is one T cell receptor (beta chain). This sample is part of a study of memory CD4+ T cells and cytomegalovirus serostatus. Study at large: Donors were healthy Belgian adults, 8 to 10 CMV seropositive and 20 to 25 seronegative.

Single viable CD3+CD4+CD8-CD45RO+ cells were sorted as the memory CD4+ T cells. Data came from immunoSEQ multiplex PCR; TCRdb stores just in-frame clones and leaves some out. The sample lists approximately 46,000 clones; 70% to 80% were seen once. V shed 7 bases and J 1 base; nucleotides not matched to a gene: 8. Germline V CDR1 and CDR2: LNHDA, SQIVND (reference sequence). The CDR3 contains 17 residues. Sequences were obtained from memory CD4+ T cells from blood. The sequence was collected from an adult in good health and CMV-seronegative. The gene calls are TRBV19 and TRBJ2-4; 12 nucleotides line up with TRBD2. CDR3 protein: CASTTGGTSGAKNIQYF. The CDR3 bases are TGTGCCAGTACCACTGGGGGGACTAGCGGGGCCAAAAACATTCAGTACTTC.